The 27 T cell receptor beta chains presented below share a single source sample, sequenced in a study of T cells after yellow fever vaccination. TCRdb processed the 5' RACE reads anew with MiXCR; each CDR3 protein has one entry. The data contain 120,000 or so distinct CDR3 sequences, 15% of them singletons. The material sequenced was CD8+ T cells sorted from PBMCs, taken 5 days after the yellow fever booster vaccination. The receptors shown here come from a man younger than 35 who received the YFV17D yellow fever vaccine.

The gene calls are TRBV24-1 and TRBJ2-5; D is uncertain. V lost 0 bases, J lost 2 bases, and 9 bases lay in between. CDR3 length: 15 residues. Per the germline V gene, CDR1 is KGHDR and CDR2 is SFDVKD. The CDR3 DNA reads as TGTGCCACCAGTGATTTGGACGAGTCTCAAGAGACCCAGTACTTC. This sequence encodes CATSDLDESQETQYF.

The gene calls are TRBV27 and TRBJ2-6; possible D gene TRBD2, 6 bases. The CDR3 sequence is 16 residues long. Germline values: CDR1 MNHEY, CDR2 SMNVEV (reference sequence). V lost 7 bases, J lost 3 bases, and 16 bases lay in between. The CDR3 sequence is CASTGTPGGGANVLTF. The CDR3 coding sequence is TGTGCCAGCACGGGGACTCCCGGCGGTGGGGCCAACGTCCTGACTTTC.

The V gene is TRBV27, the J gene TRBJ2-5; the match to TRBD1 covers 10 bases. The CDR3 runs to 16 residues. The ends lost 3 bases at V and 1 base at J; junction bases unmatched: 5. Germline V gene data show CDR1 as MNHEY and CDR2 as SMNVEV (reference sequence). The CDR3 spells CASSFSGQGTQETQYF. CDR3 bases: TGTGCCAGCAGTTTTTCGGGACAGGGGACCCAAGAGACCCAGTACTTC.

This clonotype was seen more than once but under ten times. The chain recombines TRBV4-3 with TRBJ1-1; perhaps TRBD1 as D (5 bases). Germline CDR1 and CDR2: LGHNA and YSLEER. V was trimmed by 1 base and J by 1 base, leaving 16 bases between them. The CDR3 has 17 residues. CDR3 bases: TGCGCCAGCAGCCAAGGATACCCGGGGAGGGGGAACACTGAAGCTTTCTTT. As protein: CASSQGYPGRGNTEAFF.

This clonotype was detected once. This CDR3 reads CASSISGGPDTGELFF. The CDR3, as DNA: TGTGCCAGCAGCATTAGCGGGGGGCCGGACACCGGGGAGCTGTTTTTT. The chain links TRBV7-9 to TRBJ2-2, with 10 bases that match TRBD2. Trimming cost V 5 bases and J 3 bases; bases outside gene matches: 6. CDR1 and CDR2 (germline): SEHNR, FQNEAQ (reference sequence). The length of the CDR3 is 16 residues.

The V gene is TRBV29-1, the J gene TRBJ2-2; D is possibly TRBD1 (6 bases). The germline V gene encodes CDR1 SQVTM and CDR2 ANQGSEA. V was clipped by 4 bases and J by 1 base, with 7 bases between them. The CDR3 is made up of 13 amino acids. The CDR3 sequence is CSVVTGNTGELFF. The CDR3 nucleotides read TGCAGCGTTGTGACAGGGAACACCGGGGAGCTGTTTTTT.

Only a few counts were recorded for this clonotype. This rearrangement joins TRBV4-2 to TRBJ1-1, with D maybe TRBD1 (5 bases). The germline CDR1 and CDR2 sequences are LGHNA and YNFKEQ. The CDR3 totals 15 residues. With 0 bases removed from V and 10 bases from J, the gap between germline ends came to 18 bases. The CDR3 here is CASSQDSSRAQGAFF. CDR3 nucleotides: TGTGCCAGCAGCCAAGATAGCAGTCGGGCCCAGGGAGCTTTCTTT.

This clonotype has just a few counts. The chain employs TRBV24-1 and TRBJ1-6; no definite D call. The CDR3 runs 13 residues. Germline-derived CDR1 and CDR2 are KGHDR and SFDVKD. V lost 9 bases, J lost 3 bases, and 8 bases lay in between. The CDR3 loop reads CATLEIYNSPLHF. The DNA of the CDR3 is TGTGCCACCTTGGAGATCTATAATTCACCCCTCCACTTT.

This chain uses TRBV9 with TRBJ1-1, with no clear D. V shed 2 bases and J shed 1 base, with 9 bases lying between them. Germline CDR1 is SGDLS and CDR2 is YYNGEE. This CDR3 has 14 residues. The CDR3 DNA reads TGTGCCAGCAGCGTCTTAGCAGGGAACACTGAAGCTTTCTTT. Its translation is CASSVLAGNTEAFF. Based on the CDR3 plus reference TRBV9 and TRBJ1-1, the full variable domain is DSGVTQTPKHLITATGQRVTLRCSPRSGDLSVYWYQQSLDQGLQFLIQYYNGEERAKGNILERFSAQQFPDLHSELNLSSLELGDSALYFCASSVLAGNTEAFFGQGTRLTVV.

The chain is built from TRBV27 and TRBJ2-7, with 11 bases that match TRBD2. Germline CDR1 is MNHEY and CDR2 is SMNVEV (reference sequence). Losses at the gene ends were 6 bases for V and 4 bases for J; bases not matched to a gene: 8. This CDR3 region has 15 residues. CDR3 region: CASSLRLAGKYEQYF. The CDR3 DNA follows: TGTGCCAGCAGCCTTAGACTAGCGGGGAAATACGAGCAGTACTTC.

This clonotype was picked up a small number of times. This chain connects TRBV7-8 to TRBJ2-7; 9 bases line up with TRBD1. The V gene's germline CDR1 is SGHVS and CDR2 FQNEAQ. CDR3 length: 16 amino acids. The ends lost 1 base at V and 6 bases at J; junction bases unmatched: 10. CDR3 residues: CASSLVYGTGHSEQYV. In nucleotides, the CDR3 is TGTGCCAGCAGCTTAGTTTACGGGACAGGGCATTCCGAGCAGTACGTC.

There are a few counts of this clonotype. V is TRBV4-3 and J is TRBJ2-3, with TRBD2 matching over 10 bases. Germline-derived CDR1 and CDR2 are LGHNA and YSLEER. The CDR3 runs to 18 residues. With V trimmed by 0 bases and J by 0 bases, 6 bases remained unmatched. In DNA, the CDR3 is TGCGCCAGCAGCCAAGATGGTAGCGGGGGGCAAAGCACAGATACGCAGTATTTT. Its protein is CASSQDGSGGQSTDTQYF.

The table lists this clonotype with a few counts. The chain has TRBV6-4 and TRBJ2-2; no reliable D call. Germline CDR1 MRHNA, CDR2 SNTAGT. The CDR3 runs 14 residues. Trimming took 2 bases from V and 4 from J, leaving 8 bases between them. Written as DNA, the CDR3 is TGTGCCAGCAGTGACGACCCTATCACCGGGGAGCTGTTTTTT. Amino acids: CASSDDPITGELFF.

The rearrangement uses TRBV6-2 or TRBV6-3 and TRBJ1-5; no definite D call. Per the germline V gene, CDR1 is MNHEY and CDR2 is SVGEGT. The CDR3 covers 12 residues. V shed 0 bases and J shed 7 bases, with 4 bases lying between them. The CDR3 region has the DNA TGTGCCAGCAGTTACTCGATCCAGCCCCAGCATTTT. Encoded protein: CASSYSIQPQHF.

This clonotype was picked up one time. As DNA, the CDR3 is TGTGCCAGCAGTTTAGTGGCAGGGGGGTTCGATGGCTACACCTTC. This codes for CASSLVAGGFDGYTF. This rearrangement joins TRBV12-3 or TRBV12-4 to TRBJ1-2; the match to TRBD1 covers 7 bases. The CDR3 covers 15 residues. Losses at the gene ends were 1 base for V and 6 bases for J; bases not matched to a gene: 8.

The chain employs TRBV6-6 and TRBJ2-7; weak D call: TRBD1 (7 bases). Germline V gene sequence: CDR1 MNHNY, CDR2 SVGAGI (reference sequence). The CDR3 runs 16 residues. Trimming took 2 bases from V and 3 from J, leaving 17 bases between them. DNA for the CDR3: TGTGCCAGCAGTTACCGAGTCACAGGGGAGGTCTACGAGCAGTACTTC. Protein: CASSYRVTGEVYEQYF.

This clonotype was picked up a small number of times. The chain recombines TRBV29-1 with TRBJ2-3; perhaps TRBD2 as D (6 bases). The CDR3 covers 14 residues. Germline CDR1 SQVTM, CDR2 ANQGSEA. Trimming took off 3 bases at V and 0 bases at J, with 10 bases between the two ends. CDR3: CSVEGGVSTDTQYF. CDR3 nucleotide sequence: TGCAGCGTTGAGGGCGGGGTTAGCACAGATACGCAGTATTTT.

This rearrangement joins TRBV12-5 to TRBJ1-2, with TRBD1 identical over 8 bases. With V trimmed by 5 bases and J by 5 bases, 4 bases remained unmatched. The CDR3 consists of 13 residues. Germline CDR1 is LGHNT and CDR2 is FRNRAP. CDR3 DNA: TGTGCTAGTGGTCCGGACAGGGAGTATGGCTACACCTTC. Amino acid sequence: CASGPDREYGYTF.

This clonotype was detected only a few times. The chain has TRBV9 and TRBJ2-5; TRBD2 aligns across 8 bases. The trim removed 0 bases at V and 2 bases at J, leaving 6 bases unmatched. Germline values: CDR1 SGDLS, CDR2 YYNGEE. This CDR3 is built from 16 residues. The CDR3 sequence: CASSVAGSGAQETQYF. CDR3 nucleotides: TGTGCCAGCAGCGTAGCGGGTAGCGGGGCACAAGAGACCCAGTACTTC.

Comment on this clonotype: The junction shows a germline mismatch at one end, possibly a read error. This chain joins TRBV4-1 and TRBJ2-7, with 10 bases lining up with TRBD1. This CDR3 spans 15 amino acids. The germline CDR1 and CDR2 sequences are MGHRA and YSYEKL. CDR3 sequence reads: CASSPRTGGIILPEF. The DNA for the CDR3 is TGCGCCAGCAGTCCGAGGACAGGGGGAATCATCCTGCCTGAATTC.

The V call is TRBV29-1, the J call TRBJ1-1; D gene unclear. The germline CDR1 and CDR2 sequences are SQVTM and ANQGSEA. The CDR3 covers 11 residues. The V gene lost 2 bases and the J gene lost 1 base, with 2 bases spanning the gap. The CDR3 DNA reads as TGCAGCGTTGAACAGAACACTGAAGCTTTCTTT. It codes for CSVEQNTEAFF.

The chain has TRBV3-1 and TRBJ2-3; no firm D call. The germline CDR1 and CDR2 sequences are LGHDT and YNNKEL (reference sequence). V dropped 4 bases and J dropped 1 base, with 12 bases sitting between them. The CDR3 is 15 residues long. The CDR3 sequence is CASSPNPPGTDTQYF. DNA for the CDR3: TGTGCCAGCAGCCCGAACCCACCCGGCACAGATACGCAGTATTTT.

This clonotype was counted only a few times. V is TRBV6-5 and J is TRBJ1-3; D not certain. The CDR3 contains 15 residues. The V and J ends lost 0 bases and 4 bases respectively, with 10 bases between them. CDR1 and CDR2 from the germline V gene are MNHEY and SVGAGI. CDR3 sequence: CASSYSIAFGNTIYF. The DNA for the CDR3 is TGTGCCAGCAGTTACTCGATCGCGTTCGGAAACACCATATATTTT.

Remarks on this clonotype: The junction differs from germline at one of its ends, possibly a read error. The chain uses TRBV18 and TRBJ2-3; D may be TRBD1 or TRBD2 (5 bases each). CDR3 length: 16 residues. Germline CDR1 reads KGHSH; CDR2 reads LQKENI. CDR3 amino acids: CASSPMADGATDTQYF. CDR3 nucleotides: TGTGCAAGCTCACCAATGGCAGACGGGGCCACAGATACGCAGTATTTT.

This clonotype has just a few counts. Here the CDR3 DNA reads TGCGCCAGCAGCCCCGGCTTGGGGCGCGAAAGCACCGGGGAGCTGTTTTTT. Translating it yields CASSPGLGRESTGELFF. The chain carries TRBV5-1 and TRBJ2-2; TRBD1 might be the D (5 bases). The CDR3 loop spans 17 amino acids. Trimming pared 4 bases from V and 4 bases from J, leaving 20 bases between. The germline V gene encodes CDR1 SGHRS and CDR2 YFSETQ.

This clonotype occurred a few times. The rearrangement joins TRBV7-3 to TRBJ2-1; D is possibly TRBD2 (5 bases). Per the germline V gene, CDR1 is SGHTA and CDR2 is FQGTGA. The CDR3 spans 16 residues. Trimming removed 5 bases at V and 4 bases at J, with 18 bases between. The CDR3, as DNA: TGTGCCAGCAGCCCCCTAGCTGGTGATCGGTACAATGAGCAGTTCTTC. It yields the protein CASSPLAGDRYNEQFF.

This clonotype came up a few times. The V call is TRBV20-1, the J call TRBJ2-5, with 13 bases lining up with TRBD2. The CDR3 is 17 residues long. V trimming: 6 bases; J trimming: 1 base; junction bases outside the gene matches: 11. In germline, CDR1 is DFQATT, CDR2 SNEGSKA (reference sequence). The CDR3 region is CSARTSGGTNIQETQYF. In nucleotides, the CDR3 is TGCAGTGCGCGGACTAGCGGGGGCACCAACATCCAAGAGACCCAGTACTTC.